This TCR beta chain is drawn from a study of regulatory T cells in long-lasting Graves disease. Both iRepertoire HTBI primers and Arm-PCR of CDR3 regions were used to build the TCR beta libraries. MiXCR, applied by TCRdb to the multiplex PCR reads, yields one record per CDR3 protein. Counted here are approximately 470,000 distinct CDR3 sequences, around 15% occurring once; the ten biggest clones make up 10% to 15%. The germline V and J ends were trimmed by 6 bases and 5 bases, with 17 bases remaining between them. This CDR3 has 15 amino acids. Time point defined: newly diagnosed GD, antithyroid drugs for less than 3 months. PBMC-derived RNA was used for the TCR library. EDTA tubes were used for drawing approximately 8.4 milliliters of peripheral blood. The table lists this clonotype with many counts. These data were likewise used in another study, on T cells in Graves' hyperthyroidism and ophthalmopathy. That study reports: Uncontrolled infections, other autoimmune diseases, pregnancy or lactation led to exclusion of patients. Thyroid ultrasound, orbital computed tomography, clinical symptoms, and serum thyroxine and TRAb underpinned diagnoses.

The receptor comes from a man aged 40-49 years with Graves disease. The rearrangement links TRBV12-3 or TRBV12-4 to TRBJ2-1, with unresolved D. The sample was peripheral blood mononuclear cells (PBMCs), taken at new diagnosis, from a patient treated with antithyroid drugs. CDR3 sequence: CASRLREGADNEQFF. CDR3 in DNA: TGTGCCAGCAGACTCCGAGAAGGCGCCGACAATGAGCAGTTCTTC.